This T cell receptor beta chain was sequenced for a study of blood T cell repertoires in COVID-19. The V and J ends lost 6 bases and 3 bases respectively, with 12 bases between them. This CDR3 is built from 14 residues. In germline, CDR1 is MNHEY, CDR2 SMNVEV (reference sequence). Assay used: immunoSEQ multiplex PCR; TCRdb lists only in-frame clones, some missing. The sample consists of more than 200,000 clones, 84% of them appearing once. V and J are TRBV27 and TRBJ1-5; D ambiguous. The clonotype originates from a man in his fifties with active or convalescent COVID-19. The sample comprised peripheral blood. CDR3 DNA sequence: TGTGCCAGCAGCCCGGTTTACGACAATCAGCCCCAGCATTTT. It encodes CASSPVYDNQPQHF.